The 3 T cell receptor beta chains presented below share a single source sample, sequenced in a study of control samples from healthy donors and cancer patients. Here immunoSEQ multiplex PCR was the method, and the copy in TCRdb shows in-frame clones only, minus some. Of 250,000 to 300,000 clones detected, 82% appear once; the ten largest clones hold about an eighth. The sequenced sample consisted of PBMCs. These TCRs come from a woman aged 60 to 75 with lung cancer.

The chain has TRBV4-2 and TRBJ2-3, with TRBD2 as a possible D gene (6 bases). The CDR3 spans 17 residues. The germline V and J ends were trimmed by 4 bases and 1 base, with 18 bases remaining between them. Looked up from germline, CDR1 is LGHNA and CDR2 is YNFKEQ. Here the CDR3 DNA reads TGTGCCAGCAGCCCTTGGGGCGAAGGGACTGGCACAGATACGCAGTATTTT. This encodes CASSPWGEGTGTDTQYF.

To note about this clone: The junction shows a germline mismatch at one end, possibly a read error. This chain uses TRBV5-4 with TRBJ2-2; either TRBD1 or TRBD2 may fit D (5 bases each). The CDR3 loop spans 14 amino acids. Germline CDR1 is SGHNT and CDR2 is YYREEE (reference sequence). The CDR3 here is CASSPFRVTGEPFF. CDR3 DNA: TGTGCCAGCAGCCCGTTCAGGGTAACCGGGGAGCCGTTTTTT.

This clone was seen a handful of times. CDR3 residues: CATSDPAGTSGDTGELFF. The CDR3 coding sequence is TGTGCCACCAGTGATCCGGCCGGGACTAGCGGTGACACCGGGGAGCTGTTTTTT. The chain has TRBV24-1 and TRBJ2-2, with 11 bases matching TRBD2. This CDR3 region has 18 residues. Germline V gene sequence: CDR1 KGHDR, CDR2 SFDVKD. After removal of 3 bases from V and 3 bases from J, the junction contained 8 bases not matched to a gene.